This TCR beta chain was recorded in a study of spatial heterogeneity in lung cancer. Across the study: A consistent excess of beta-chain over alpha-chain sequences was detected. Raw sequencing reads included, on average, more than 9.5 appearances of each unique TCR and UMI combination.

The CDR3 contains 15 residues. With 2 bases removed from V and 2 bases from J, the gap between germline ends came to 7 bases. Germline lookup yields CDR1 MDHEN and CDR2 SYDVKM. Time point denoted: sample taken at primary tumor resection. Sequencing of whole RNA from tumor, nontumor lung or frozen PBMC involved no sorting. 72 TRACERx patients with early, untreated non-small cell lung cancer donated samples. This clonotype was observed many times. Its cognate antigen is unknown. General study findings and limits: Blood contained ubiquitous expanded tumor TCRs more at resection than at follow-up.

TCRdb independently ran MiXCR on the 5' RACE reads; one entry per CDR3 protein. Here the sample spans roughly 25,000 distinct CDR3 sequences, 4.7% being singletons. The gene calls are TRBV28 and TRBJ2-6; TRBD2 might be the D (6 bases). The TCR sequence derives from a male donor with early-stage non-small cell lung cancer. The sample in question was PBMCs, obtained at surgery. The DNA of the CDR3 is TGTGCCAGCAGTTTAGGAGGGACTGGGGCCAACGTCCTGACTTTC. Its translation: CASSLGGTGANVLTF. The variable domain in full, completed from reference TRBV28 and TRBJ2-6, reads DVKVTQSSRYLVKRTGEKVFLECVQDMDHENMFWYRQDPGLGLRLIYFSYDVKMKEKGDIPEGYSVSREKKERFSLILESASTNQTSMYLCASSLGGTGANVLTFGAGSRLTVL.